The present T cell receptor (beta chain) was sequenced within a study of blood T cell repertoires in COVID-19. Study details: The United States, Italy and Spain were the sources of the acute and convalescent COVID-19 samples.

This CDR3 region has 19 residues. With 5 bases clipped from V and 6 bases from J, the junction kept 22 bases outside the gene matches. The germline V gene has CDR1 MDHEN and CDR2 SYDVKM. This clone has only one observation. Profiled with immunoSEQ multiplex PCR; TCRdb holds only in-frame clones, not every one. The repertoire holds some 240,000 clones, with around 90% as singletons. Specimen: peripheral blood. This TCR came from a man aged 60 to 69 who had recovered from COVID-19. The rearrangement links TRBV28 to TRBJ1-5, with TRBD1 matching 7 bases. CDR3 residues: CASSPPPGTVTSVGQPQHF. The CDR3 nucleotides are TGTGCCAGCAGTCCGCCTCCCGGGACAGTAACATCTGTGGGTCAGCCCCAGCATTTT.